This T cell receptor (beta chain) is drawn from a study of CD8 T cells in Susac syndrome. It was treatment-naive patients with stable or active relapsing-remitting disease who made up the multiple sclerosis controls. The CD8+ and CD4+ T cells were isolated magnetically using a negative isolation approach, whereas the TEMRA cells were enriched by FACS. When the RNA was reverse transcribed, random hexamers were used with an input of about 0.5 to 1 ug. TCRdb reprocessed the immunoSEQ multiplex PCR reads via MiXCR and lists one record per CDR3 protein. The sample consists of about 180,000 distinct CDR3 sequences, roughly 95% of them appearing once. A single count supports this clonotype. The junction had 6 bases not matched to a gene; V was cut back by 4 bases and J by 7 bases. Germline assignment: CDR1 SGDLS and CDR2 YYNGEE. The length of the CDR3 is 16 residues.

The sequencing input was CD8+ T cells from PBMCs. This receptor was taken from a human donor with multiple sclerosis. V is TRBV9 and J is TRBJ2-1, with 15 nucleotides matching TRBD2. The CDR3 DNA reads TGTGCCAGCAGCCTTTGGACTAGCGGGAGGGCGAATGAGCAGTTCTTC. Translating gives CASSLWTSGRANEQFF.